The 11 T cell receptor beta chains given below trace back to one sample, sequenced in a study of T-cell reconstitution after alpha-beta-depleted transplantation in children. The authors prepared the TCRbeta library with unique molecular identifiers. TCRdb analysed the PCR reads with MiXCR anew, one entry per CDR3 protein. The sample lists about 170,000 distinct CDR3 sequences; around 10% were seen once. The input for sequencing was PBMCs, taken before TCRalphabeta/CD19-depleted stem cell transplant. The origin of the receptors is a boy between 2 and 15 years old with acute myeloid leukemia, due to receive a stem cell transplant.

This clonotype was seen at least ten times. This rearrangement joins TRBV7-9 to TRBJ2-1, with 10 nucleotides matching TRBD2. This CDR3 has 17 residues. Germline V gene data show CDR1 as SEHNR and CDR2 as FQNEAQ (reference sequence). V shed 7 bases, J shed 4 bases, and the junction held 13 bases outside the gene matches. Written as DNA, the CDR3 is TGTGCCAGCAACCGCCCTCTAGCGGGAGAGCTGTACAATGAGCAGTTCTTC. Its protein product is CASNRPLAGELYNEQFF.

In its sample, this clonotype was seen many times. This chain links TRBV28 with TRBJ2-7; D uncertain. Trimming took 6 bases from V and 3 from J, leaving 6 bases between them. The length of the CDR3 is 11 residues. The germline gives CDR1 MDHEN, CDR2 SYDVKM. The CDR3 spells CASRKIYEQYF. DNA of the CDR3: TGTGCCAGCAGAAAGATCTACGAGCAGTACTTC.

The table lists this clonotype with many counts. The V gene is TRBV5-1, the J gene TRBJ1-3; D is possibly TRBD1 (5 bases). From germline, CDR1 is SGHRS and CDR2 YFSETQ. This CDR3 region has 16 residues. Trimming stripped 2 bases from V and 3 bases from J, with 15 bases between. The CDR3 DNA sequence: TGCGCCAGCAGCTTCGGGCAGGGTGCGCGTGGAAACACCATATATTTT. Translating it yields CASSFGQGARGNTIYF.

A note on this clonotype: Given a much more abundant clone one base away, this may be a read error. The chain joins TRBV7-6 to TRBJ2-5; no clear D gene. V dropped 6 bases and J dropped 0 bases, with 11 bases sitting between them. CDR3 length: 14 amino acids. CDR1 SGHVS and CDR2 FNYEAQ come from the germline V gene. CDR3 coding DNA: TGTGCCAGCAGGGCTGGCGGAAACCAAGAGACCCAGTACTTC. Its protein product is CASRAGGNQETQYF.

This clonotype was observed many times. This chain uses TRBV12-3 or TRBV12-4 with TRBJ1-5, with 7 positions matching TRBD1. There are 14 residues in the CDR3. With 5 bases clipped from V and 2 bases from J, the junction kept 3 bases outside the gene matches. The CDR3 here is CASSGTAGNQPQHF. CDR3 DNA sequence: TGTGCCAGCAGTGGGACAGCAGGCAATCAGCCCCAGCATTTT.

This clonotype was detected many times. The CDR3 DNA sequence: TGTGCCAGCAGCCTGCTAGCGGAGCCCCAAGAGACCCAGTACTTC. Encoded protein: CASSLLAEPQETQYF. The V and J genes are TRBV5-5 and TRBJ2-5; TRBD2 aligns across 7 bases. CDR1 and CDR2 (germline): SGHKS, YYEKEE (reference sequence). The trim removed 4 bases at V and 1 base at J, leaving 7 bases unmatched. The CDR3 runs 15 residues.

Many counts were recorded for this clonotype. The chain is built from TRBV6-5 and TRBJ1-5, with TRBD1 as a possible D gene (6 bases). The germline V and J ends were trimmed by 2 bases and 0 bases, with 11 bases remaining between them. The CDR3 is 16 amino acids. Germline CDR1 reads MNHEY; CDR2 reads SVGAGI. In nucleotides, the CDR3 is TGTGCCAGCAGTTACCTCCCGGACAGTAGCAATCAGCCCCAGCATTTT. Its protein product is CASSYLPDSSNQPQHF.

The chain carries TRBV2 and TRBJ2-1, with a tentative D call TRBD1 (6 bases). V was shortened by 1 base and J by 11 bases, with 21 bases between the two germline ends. The CDR3 consists of 16 residues. Per germline, CDR1 SNHLY and CDR2 FYNNEI. The CDR3 reads CASSEESPVQGGKQFF. The CDR3 DNA sequence: TGTGCCAGCAGTGAAGAATCCCCTGTACAGGGCGGTAAGCAGTTCTTC. Filled out from reference TRBV2 and TRBJ2-1, the complete variable domain reads EPEVTQTPSHQVTQMGQEVILRCVPISNHLYFYWYRQILGQKVEFLVSFYNNEISEKSEIFDDQFSVERPDGSNFTLKIRSTKLEDSAMYFCASSEESPVQGGKQFFGPGTRLTVL.

At least ten counts were recorded for this clonotype. The gene calls are TRBV5-1 and TRBJ2-1; D is possibly TRBD1 (6 bases). The V gene's germline CDR1 is SGHRS and CDR2 YFSETQ. V gave up 4 bases and J gave up 0 bases, with 11 bases separating them. This CDR3 is 15 amino acids long. Written as DNA, the CDR3 is TGCGCCAGCAGCAAGGGACAAAGCTCCTACAATGAGCAGTTCTTC. Encoded protein: CASSKGQSSYNEQFF.

Ten or more counts support this clonotype. The CDR3 reads CASRRQGLEEAFF. The CDR3 DNA follows: TGTGCCAGCAGGAGACAGGGCTTGGAAGAAGCTTTCTTT. This rearrangement joins TRBV12-3 or TRBV12-4 to TRBJ1-1; TRBD1 matches at 7 bases. This CDR3 is built from 13 residues. J lost 8 bases, V lost 6 bases, and 9 bases had no gene match.

This clonotype was seen many times. The chain recombines TRBV10-3 with TRBJ2-2; the match to TRBD2 covers 14 bases. V lost 10 bases and J lost 4; bases outside the gene matches: 11. Germline values: CDR1 ENHRY, CDR2 SYGVKD. The CDR3 is 17 amino acids. CDR3: CATRGLAGGGGTGELFF. The CDR3, as DNA: TGTGCCACCAGAGGACTAGCGGGAGGCGGTGGCACCGGGGAGCTGTTTTTT.